The clone carrying this TCR beta chain has only a few counts. Antigen unknown. Mismatch with germline at one junction end may stem from a read error. Looked up from germline, CDR1 is MNHEY and CDR2 is SMNVEV (reference sequence). The CDR3 length is 14 residues. This record comes from a study of T cell clonotyping in hematopoietic cell transplantation. Regarding the study as a whole: Higher Inverse Simpson Index values in graft donor and pretransplant recipient predicted broader posttransplant TCR diversity.

Libraries were prepared by immunoSEQ multiplex PCR; TCRdb keeps only in-frame clonotypes and omits some of them. Among around 16,000 clones, about 57% were seen once, and the ten largest hold approximately 10%. The origin of this receptor is a male patient aged 50 to 60 who had an allogeneic stem cell transplant from an unrelated donor, so T cells may come from the graft donor. Some clones in this sample may be carry-over from other donors' samples. The rearrangement links TRBV27 to TRBJ1-2; TRBD1 matches 7 bases. Source: PBMCs, taken 30 days after allogeneic stem cell transplant. The CDR3 DNA is TGTGCCAGCAGTTTTCATCAGGGGGTAGATGGTTACACCTTC. Translating it yields CASSFHQGVDGYTF.